These 15 T cell receptor beta chains originate from one sample sequenced in a study of blood T cell repertoires in COVID-19. TCRdb keeps only in-frame clones here, not all; method: immunoSEQ multiplex PCR. The sample includes 250,000 or so clones, roughly 81% of them seen just once. The specimen sequenced was PBMCs or T cells enriched from blood (not recorded which). The receptors come from a woman aged 45-59 years who had been exposed to COVID-19.

V usage is TRBV24-1 and J usage is TRBJ2-1; 7 positions match TRBD1. This CDR3 has 16 residues. V shed 5 bases and J 2 bases; nucleotides not matched to a gene: 8. Germline CDR1 is KGHDR and CDR2 is SFDVKD. CDR3 DNA sequence: TGTGCCACCAGTGTAGGTGGCAGGGGGACCTACAATGAGCAGTTCTTC. It specifies CATSVGGRGTYNEQFF.

The rearrangement uses TRBV5-1 and TRBJ2-3; 11 positions match TRBD2. The V gene end was trimmed by 2 bases and the J gene end by 2 bases; junction bases not matched to a gene: 7. CDR1 is SGHRS and CDR2 is YFSETQ in the germline V gene. The CDR3 loop spans 17 amino acids. The DNA for the CDR3 is TGCGCCAGCAGCTTAACGATAGCGGGGGGGCACACAGATACGCAGTATTTT. This sequence encodes CASSLTIAGGHTDTQYF.

The V call is TRBV28, the J call TRBJ1-3, with D unclear. Per germline, CDR1 MDHEN and CDR2 SYDVKM. The ends were cut back, 3 bases at V and 5 bases at J, with 11 bases in the middle. The CDR3 has 14 residues. The CDR3 region has the DNA TGTGCCAGCAGTTTTGACATGGTGCGAAACACCATATATTTT. Residues: CASSFDMVRNTIYF.

The chain employs TRBV9 and TRBJ2-5; TRBD2 matches at 7 bases. With 0 bases clipped from V and 2 bases from J, the junction kept 7 bases outside the gene matches. This CDR3 comprises 16 residues. Germline-derived CDR1 and CDR2 are SGDLS and YYNGEE. The CDR3 region is CASSVGIAGTQETQYF. Here the CDR3 DNA reads TGTGCCAGCAGCGTAGGAATAGCGGGTACGCAAGAGACCCAGTACTTC.

The V and J genes are TRBV6-6 and TRBJ1-2, with D hard to call. Per the germline V gene, CDR1 is MNHNY and CDR2 is SVGAGI (reference sequence). The CDR3 extends over 14 amino acids. Trimming stripped 5 bases from V and 0 bases from J, with 10 bases between. The CDR3 reads CASSQPEANYGYTF. The CDR3 bases are TGTGCCAGCAGTCAGCCCGAGGCTAACTATGGCTACACCTTC.

This chain joins TRBV27 and TRBJ2-3; D remains unclear. V lost 5 bases and J lost 8, with 23 bases in between. This CDR3 is built from 16 residues. Germline V gene data show CDR1 as MNHEY and CDR2 as SMNVEV (reference sequence). The chain's CDR3 is CASSLGTTLSIGTQYF. The DNA of the CDR3 is TGTGCCAGCAGTCTTGGAACGACTTTGTCAATCGGTACGCAGTATTTT.

In this sample, this clone turned up once. The rearrangement joins TRBV3-1 (or the pseudogene TRBV3-2) to TRBJ2-7; 10 bases map to TRBD1. This CDR3 region has 15 residues. The junction had 8 bases not matched to a gene; V was cut back by 4 bases and J by 5 bases. Germline CDR1 and CDR2: LGHDT and YNNKEL (reference sequence). The CDR3 here is CASSPPGTGAHEQYF. CDR3 coding DNA: TGTGCCAGCAGCCCCCCCGGGACAGGGGCACACGAGCAGTACTTC.

The chain links TRBV4-1 to TRBJ1-1, with TRBD1 matching 7 bases. Germline loops: CDR1 MGHRA, CDR2 YSYEKL. V was clipped by 4 bases and J by 1 base; unmatched bases: 3. The CDR3 covers 14 residues. The CDR3 DNA is TGCGCCAGCAGCCTGGGACAGCGGAACACTGAAGCTTTCTTT. Its protein product is CASSLGQRNTEAFF.

The sample holds a few counts of this clone. J is TRBJ1-1 and V is TRBV12-3 or TRBV12-4, with no clear D. The CDR3 consists of 12 residues. V shed 6 bases and J shed 4 bases, with 9 bases lying between them. CDR3: CASSLYSTEAFF. The CDR3 DNA sequence: TGTGCCAGCAGCTTATATAGCACTGAAGCTTTCTTT.

This chain links TRBV5-1 with TRBJ2-7; 7 nucleotides align to TRBD1. Germline V gene data show CDR1 as SGHRS and CDR2 as YFSETQ. V lost 0 bases and J lost 5; bases outside the gene matches: 8. The CDR3 loop spans 15 amino acids. The CDR3 DNA sequence: TGCGCCAGCAGCTTGGCTAGGGACAGCCTTGACGAGCAGTACTTC. This codes for CASSLARDSLDEQYF.

The V call is TRBV7-9, the J call TRBJ2-7, with a tentative D call TRBD2 (6 bases). The ends were cut back, 2 bases at V and 1 base at J, with 9 bases in the middle. The V gene's germline CDR1 is SEHNR and CDR2 FQNEAQ (reference sequence). This CDR3 has 14 amino acids. The CDR3 sequence: CASSLSGGSYEQYF. In nucleotides, the CDR3 is TGTGCCAGCAGCTTATCTGGGGGGTCCTACGAGCAGTACTTC.

The genes are TRBV11-2 and TRBJ2-1; D is perhaps TRBD2 (5 bases). The CDR3 extends over 14 amino acids. The germline V gene has CDR1 SGHAT and CDR2 FQNNGV. V was shortened by 1 base and J by 5 bases, with 9 bases between the two germline ends. The CDR3 loop is CASSLAPGNNEQFF. CDR3 DNA: TGTGCCAGCAGCTTAGCCCCCGGGAACAATGAGCAGTTCTTC.

This clone came up a few times. The chain links TRBV12-5 to TRBJ2-2; a possible D gene is TRBD1 (6 bases). V shed 1 base and J shed 0 bases, with 6 bases lying between them. The germline V gene encodes CDR1 LGHNT and CDR2 FRNRAP. This CDR3 has 15 residues. DNA of the CDR3: TGTGCTAGTGGTTTGGGGACAGCGAACACCGGGGAGCTGTTTTTT. Translation gives CASGLGTANTGELFF.

CDR3 bases: TGTGCCATCTCCTCCGGGAGGGCGGACAATGAGCAGTTCTTC. This translates into CAISSGRADNEQFF. The chain carries TRBV10-3 and TRBJ2-1; 8 nucleotides line up with TRBD2. The germline V gene has CDR1 ENHRY and CDR2 SYGVKD. This CDR3 has 14 residues. J gave up 5 bases and V 8 bases, and 8 bases lay outside the gene matches.

The rearrangement joins TRBV7-2 to TRBJ2-6; D not certain. V lost 9 bases and J 0 bases, leaving 9 bases between the germline ends. Per germline, CDR1 SGHTA and CDR2 FQGNSA. The CDR3 length is 14 residues. The CDR3 nucleotides read TGTGCCAGTCGTCCGAGCTCTGGGGCCAACGTCCTGACTTTC. Its protein is CASRPSSGANVLTF.